Below, 20 T cell receptor beta chains from the same sample are listed, as sequenced in a study of shared clonotypes between healthy human individuals. The data were produced by immunoSEQ multiplex PCR, yet TCRdb's version contains in-frame clones alone and is incomplete. The repertoire has about 2.3 million clones, around 90% of them found once; the top ten carry 0.3% to 0.4%. The sequenced material came from naive CD4+ T cells from PBMCs. Subset reported: CD45RA+ positively selected. These receptors came from a man aged 18 to 30 in good health. Some clones in this sample may be carry-over from other donors' samples.

The J gene is TRBJ2-3, the V gene TRBV30; no clear D gene. This CDR3 is 11 amino acids long. Per germline, CDR1 GTSNPN and CDR2 SVGIG (reference sequence). Trimming pared 3 bases from V and 7 bases from J, leaving 8 bases between. CDR3 protein: CAWRALHTQYF. The CDR3 DNA is TGTGCCTGGAGGGCACTCCATACGCAGTATTTT.

V gene TRBV6-5 combines with J gene TRBJ2-3; D is ambiguous. Trimming cost V 4 bases and J 1 base, with 6 bases left between them. Germline V CDR1 and CDR2: MNHEY, SVGAGI. The CDR3 length is 13 residues. The CDR3 sequence: CASSFGGTDTQYF. The CDR3 DNA reads TGTGCCAGCAGTTTTGGGGGCACAGATACGCAGTATTTT.

The CDR3 region is CSATRRGEQYF. The CDR3 DNA follows: TGCAGTGCTACCCGAAGGGGCGAGCAGTACTTC. This chain joins TRBV20-1 and TRBJ2-7; D is possibly TRBD1 (5 bases). The V gene's germline CDR1 is DFQATT and CDR2 SNEGSKA (reference sequence). V was shortened by 4 bases and J by 6 bases, with 10 bases between the two germline ends. CDR3 length equals 11 residues.

The chain joins TRBV7-8 to TRBJ2-7; D unresolved. Germline values: CDR1 SGHVS, CDR2 FQNEAQ. The germline V and J ends were trimmed by 1 base and 2 bases, with 12 bases remaining between them. This CDR3 is built from 15 residues. This CDR3 is CASSLDGRITYEQYF. In DNA form, the CDR3 reads TGTGCCAGCAGCTTAGATGGCAGGATTACCTACGAGCAGTACTTC. Combining the CDR3 with reference TRBV7-8 and TRBJ2-7 gives the whole variable domain GAGVSQSPRYKVAKRGQDVALRCDPISGHVSLFWYQQALGQGPEFLTYFQNEAQLDKSGLPSDRFFAERPEGSVSTLKIQRTQQEDSAVYLCASSLDGRITYEQYFGPGTRLTVT.

This chain joins TRBV5-8 and TRBJ2-7; TRBD2 matches at 14 bases. V lost 5 bases to trimming and J lost 3 bases; unmatched junction nucleotides: 7. CDR3 length equals 16 residues. The V gene's germline CDR1 is SGHTS and CDR2 YDEGEE. The CDR3 is CASRKAGTSGGYEQYF. Here the CDR3 DNA reads TGTGCCAGCAGAAAGGCAGGGACTAGCGGGGGCTACGAGCAGTACTTC.

J is TRBJ2-7 and V is TRBV19; 10 bases align to TRBD1. V dropped 4 bases and J dropped 4; count of bases not matched to a gene: 7. The CDR3 is 15 residues long. In germline, CDR1 is LNHDA, CDR2 SQIVND (reference sequence). The CDR3: CASSTPRDRGYEQYF. The CDR3 DNA reads TGTGCCAGTAGTACACCCCGGGACAGGGGTTACGAGCAGTACTTC.

This chain links TRBV11-2 with TRBJ2-1; D ambiguous. The CDR3 contains 10 residues. CDR1 SGHAT and CDR2 FQNNGV come from the germline V gene. V was trimmed by 7 bases and J by 12 bases, leaving 10 bases between them. The CDR3 sequence: CASNGRAQFF. CDR3 sequence (DNA): TGTGCCAGCAACGGTAGGGCGCAGTTCTTC.

This clone was counted a single time. This chain uses TRBV6-1 with TRBJ1-5, with unresolved D. The V gene's germline CDR1 is MNHNS and CDR2 SASEGT. The CDR3 is made up of 12 amino acids. V was shortened by 4 bases and J by 11 bases, with 12 bases between the two germline ends. Here the CDR3 DNA reads TGTGCCAGCAGTGGCTGGGGTCGAGCCCAGCATTTT. Protein sequence: CASSGWGRAQHF.

This chain links TRBV28 with TRBJ1-1; possible D gene TRBD1, 5 bases. Trimming took 7 bases from V and 2 from J, leaving 14 bases between them. The CDR3 sequence is 14 residues long. The germline CDR1 and CDR2 sequences are MDHEN and SYDVKM. The CDR3 nucleotides are TGTGCCAGCACCGGGACGGTCATAAACACTGAAGCTTTCTTT. Translating it yields CASTGTVINTEAFF.

The rearrangement links TRBV5-4 to TRBJ2-5; D unresolved. Germline values: CDR1 SGHNT, CDR2 YYREEE (reference sequence). CDR3 size: 14 residues. The ends were cut back, 2 bases at V and 5 bases at J, with 13 bases in the middle. The CDR3 loop reads CASSLLSARETQYF. The CDR3 DNA reads TGTGCCAGCAGCTTACTCTCTGCTCGGGAGACCCAGTACTTC. The full variable domain, rest sourced from reference TRBV5-4 and TRBJ2-5, is ETGVTQSPTHLIKTRGQQVTLRCSSQSGHNTVSWYQQALGQGPQFIFQYYREEENGRGNFPPRFSGLQFPNYSSELNVNALELDDSALYLCASSLLSARETQYFGPGTRLLVL.

This chain joins TRBV2 and TRBJ2-1; 7 bases line up with TRBD2. The V segment lost 6 bases and the J segment 9 bases; nucleotides outside the gene matches: 11. The germline V gene has CDR1 SNHLY and CDR2 FYNNEI. CDR3 length equals 14 residues. The CDR3 sequence: CASRTGGTTIEQFF. CDR3 in DNA: TGTGCCAGCAGGACGGGAGGAACTACAATTGAGCAGTTCTTC.

This clone was recorded only once. The chain carries TRBV27 and TRBJ1-4, with D possibly matching TRBD1 (6 bases). The V end lost 5 bases, the J end lost 8 bases, and 15 bases lay between the germline ends. CDR1 and CDR2 from the germline V gene are MNHEY and SMNVEV (reference sequence). The CDR3 runs to 14 residues. CDR3 amino acids: CASSPGTLNEKLFF. The CDR3 region has the DNA TGTGCCAGCAGTCCCGGGACATTAAACGAAAAACTGTTTTTT.

This clone was seen only once. The chain couples TRBV29-1 to TRBJ2-3; D not resolved. This CDR3 is 14 amino acids long. Germline lookup yields CDR1 SQVTM and CDR2 ANQGSEA. V gave up 2 bases and J gave up 4 bases, with 13 bases separating them. For the CDR3, the DNA is TGCAGCGTTGAATCCCCCCAGGCGGCAGATACGCAGTATTTT. Residues: CSVESPQAADTQYF.

This clone was recorded once. The chain employs TRBV6-1 and TRBJ2-4; D tentatively reads TRBD1 or TRBD2 (6 bases each). The V gene lost 2 bases and the J gene lost 9 bases, with 17 bases spanning the gap. The CDR3 totals 15 residues. In germline, CDR1 is MNHNS, CDR2 SASEGT. The DNA for the CDR3 is TGTGCCAGCAGTGAATATTGGGGGGCGGATACCATTCAGTACTTC. Amino acid sequence: CASSEYWGADTIQYF.

The J gene is TRBJ1-2, the V gene TRBV19, with 11 bases matching TRBD1. CDR1 LNHDA and CDR2 SQIVND come from the germline V gene (reference sequence). The J segment lost 7 bases and the V segment lost 4 bases, leaving 8 bases of the junction unmatched. The CDR3 runs to 15 residues. The CDR3 DNA reads as TGTGCCAGTAGTACGGGACAGGGGGAGTTCTCTGGCTACACCTTC. Amino acid sequence: CASSTGQGEFSGYTF. Combining the CDR3 with reference TRBV19 and TRBJ1-2 gives the whole variable domain DGGITQSPKYLFRKEGQNVTLSCEQNLNHDAMYWYRQDPGQGLRLIYYSQIVNDFQKGDIAEGYSVSREKKESFPLTVTSAQKNPTAFYLCASSTGQGEFSGYTFGSGTRLTVV.

Remarks on this clone: The same CDR3 is also encoded by other DNA sequences in this sample. This chain connects TRBV18 to TRBJ1-2, with 7 bases identical to TRBD1. The CDR3 has 12 amino acids. Per germline, CDR1 KGHSH and CDR2 LQKENI. With V trimmed by 3 bases and J by 8 bases, 3 bases remained unmatched. The CDR3 sequence: CASSPQGGGYTF. In nucleotides, the CDR3 is TGTGCCAGCTCACCGCAGGGGGGCGGCTACACCTTC.

The chain has TRBV27 and TRBJ2-7; D is ambiguous. Germline V CDR1 and CDR2: MNHEY, SMNVEV (reference sequence). The CDR3 extends over 16 amino acids. The ends were cut back, 2 bases at V and 3 bases at J, with 17 bases in the middle. Written as DNA, the CDR3 is TGTGCCAGCAGTTTAACTTCCCGACCCGCCCTCTACGAGCAGTACTTC. Translating it yields CASSLTSRPALYEQYF.

The chain employs TRBV6-1 and TRBJ1-2; D not certain. V lost 7 bases, J lost 2 bases, and 17 bases lay in between. Germline CDR1 is MNHNS and CDR2 is SASEGT. The CDR3 has 15 amino acids. CDR3 bases: TGTGCCAGCACGGAAACCCCTGAGGGAAACTATGGCTACACCTTC. Protein product: CASTETPEGNYGYTF.

The table lists this clone with a count of one. V gene TRBV7-9 combines with J gene TRBJ2-7; D not certain. This CDR3 region has 13 residues. V dropped 5 bases and J dropped 6 bases, with 14 bases sitting between them. Per the germline V gene, CDR1 is SEHNR and CDR2 is FQNEAQ (reference sequence). CDR3 amino acids: CASSPTPKSEQYF. The DNA of the CDR3 is TGTGCCAGCAGCCCAACCCCTAAGAGCGAGCAGTACTTC.

This clone was recorded once. The chain recombines TRBV15 with TRBJ2-7, with 9 bases matching TRBD1. CDR1 and CDR2 (germline): LNHNV, YYDKDF (reference sequence). This CDR3 contains 14 residues. V shed 2 bases and J 7 bases; nucleotides not matched to a gene: 6. CDR3 DNA: TGTGCCACCAGCAGACCGGACAGGGGAGGGGAGCAGTACTTC. This encodes CATSRPDRGGEQYF. Together with reference TRBV15 and TRBJ2-7, the CDR3 gives the full variable domain: DAMVIQNPRYQVTQFGKPVTLSCSQTLNHNVMYWYQQKSSQAPKLLFHYYDKDFNNEADTPDNFQSRRPNTSFCFLDIRSPGLGDTAMYLCATSRPDRGGEQYFGPGTRLTVT.